The present TCR beta chain was sequenced within a study of control samples from healthy donors and cancer patients (dated by TCRdb to between 2020 and 2021). Spanning cysteine to phenylalanine, the CDR3 consists of 15 amino acids. Only the CDR3 part of the read is kept: 45 bases, read in frame from the first base. Ends trimmed: V by 4 bases, J by 1 base; bases unmatched to a gene: 4. The germline V gene (reference sequence) specifies LNHDA as CDR1 and SQIVND as CDR2. Library construction relied on the immunoSEQ multiplex PCR assay. TCRdb re-hosts the immuneACCESS table, in-frame sequences only. Its copies lack some clones; in the studies checked, an unresolved V gene accounts for under half of them, and the cause for the rest is not known. This sample holds around 170,000 clones; 92% were observed only once. The ten top clones hold less than 0.75% of the sample. Turning to this clone: It has no known antigen specificity. No much larger clone exists at a distance of one base, and base qualities are not known.

The clonotype comes from a woman younger than 45 in good health. Recombination linked TRBV19 to TRBJ2-3; TRBD1 lines up with 8 middle nucleotides. What was sequenced was blood. The CDR3 here reads CASSRGQDGTDTQYF. The sequence in DNA is TGTGCCAGTAGTAGGGGACAGGACGGCACAGATACGCAGTATTTT.